This T cell receptor beta chain was observed in a study of lymphopenia after photon versus proton radiotherapy. Study-level results: Larger post-nadir TCR diversity loss correlated inversely with survival in deceased patients. Oligoclonal CD8+ Temra expansion after nadir drove photon patients' diversity drop.

With respect to this clone: Its antigen is as yet unknown.

The table came from immunoSEQ multiplex PCR; TCRdb's copy has only in-frame clones and leaves some out. The table includes tens of thousands of clones, about four fifths detected once. Specimen: peripheral blood, collected from a patient treated with proton-based radiotherapy. The source is a man aged 55 to 70 with pancreatic cancer.

In DNA, the CDR3 is TGCGCCAGCAGCCAAGAGGGACTTACCGGGATAGGCATTCAGTACTTC. Its translation: CASSQEGLTGIGIQYF. This chain links TRBV4-1 with TRBJ2-4; a weak D match, TRBD2 (6 bases). Deletions cut 0 bases from V and 9 bases from J, with 18 bases between. Germline V gene lookup returns CDR1 MGHRA and CDR2 YSYEKL. There are 16 residues in the CDR3.